This TCR beta chain was captured in a study of CD4+ T cells in melanoma. A word on this clone: Its target is unknown.

The V gene lost 2 bases and the J gene lost 1 base, with 9 bases spanning the gap. This CDR3 comprises 14 residues. Germline assignment: CDR1 SEHNR and CDR2 FQNEAQ (reference sequence). Sequencing was performed with immunoSEQ multiplex PCR; in TCRdb, only in-frame clones are kept and a portion is missing. The sample contains some 50,000 clones, roughly 89% of which appear only once. Study-level findings and limits: In melanoma, neoantigen-specific CD4+ T cells reportedly differed in differentiation state.

What was sequenced was peripheral blood. V gene TRBV7-9 combines with J gene TRBJ2-7, with D unresolved. This clonotype was sampled from a human donor with melanoma. The CDR3 sequence: CASSLLAGSYEQYF. CDR3 nucleotide sequence: TGTGCCAGCAGCTTATTGGCAGGATCCTACGAGCAGTACTTC.